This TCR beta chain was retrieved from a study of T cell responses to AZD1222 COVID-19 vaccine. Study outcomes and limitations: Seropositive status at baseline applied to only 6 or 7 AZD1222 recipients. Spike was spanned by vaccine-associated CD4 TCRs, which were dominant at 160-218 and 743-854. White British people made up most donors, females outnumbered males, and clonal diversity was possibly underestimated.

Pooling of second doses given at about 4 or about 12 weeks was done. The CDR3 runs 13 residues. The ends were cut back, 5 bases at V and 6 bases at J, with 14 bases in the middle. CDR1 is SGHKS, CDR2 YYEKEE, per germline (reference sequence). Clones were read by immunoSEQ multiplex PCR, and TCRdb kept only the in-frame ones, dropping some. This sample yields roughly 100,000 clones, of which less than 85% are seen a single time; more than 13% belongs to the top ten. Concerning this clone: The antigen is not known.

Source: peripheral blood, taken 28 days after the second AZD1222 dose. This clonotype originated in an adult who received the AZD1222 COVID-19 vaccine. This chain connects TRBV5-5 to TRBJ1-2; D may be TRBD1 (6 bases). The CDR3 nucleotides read TGTGCCAGCAGTTCGACAGGAATTAATGGCTACACCTTC. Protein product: CASSSTGINGYTF. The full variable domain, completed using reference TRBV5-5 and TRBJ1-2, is DAGVTQSPTHLIKTRGQQVTLRCSPISGHKSVSWYQQVLGQGPQFIFQYYEKEERGRGNFPDRFSARQFPNYSSELNVNALLLGDSALYLCASSSTGINGYTFGSGTRLTVV.